The 11 T cell receptor beta chains below were found in one sample sequenced in a study of shared clonotypes between healthy human individuals. The assay was immunoSEQ multiplex PCR, and TCRdb's table has in-frame clones only and misses some. This table has over a million clones, 70% to 80% appearing once. The sequenced sample was memory CD4+ T cells sorted from blood. Subset defined: CD45RA-negative fraction. These receptors all come from a man aged 18 to 30 in good health.

The V call is TRBV6-1, the J call TRBJ1-1; tentative D call: TRBD1 (5 bases). The germline V gene encodes CDR1 MNHNS and CDR2 SASEGT. The CDR3 runs 13 residues. Between the trimmed V and J ends, which lost 3 bases and 5 bases, there was a span of 10 bases. CDR3 coding DNA: TGTGCCAGCAGTGACAGGGAGGAAACTGAAGCTTTCTTT. Translated, it gives CASSDREETEAFF.

The sample holds many counts of this clone. J is TRBJ1-3 and V is TRBV30, with 7 positions matching TRBD1. The germline V gene encodes CDR1 GTSNPN and CDR2 SVGIG (reference sequence). There are 15 residues in the CDR3. J was trimmed by 0 bases and V by 4 bases; bases with no gene match: 6. In DNA form, the CDR3 reads TGTGCCTGGACCCGGGACAGCCACTCTGGAAACACCATATATTTT. This sequence encodes CAWTRDSHSGNTIYF.

This clone was seen a handful of times. The chain uses TRBV11-1 and TRBJ2-5; tentative D call: TRBD1 (6 bases). Trimming shortened V by 5 bases and J by 1 base, and 14 bases separated the two germline ends. Germline CDR1 SGHAT, CDR2 FQDESV (reference sequence). The length of the CDR3 is 15 residues. The CDR3 DNA is TGTGCCAGCAGCCGCCCTCGGGACACCCAAGAGACCCAGTACTTC. Translation gives CASSRPRDTQETQYF.

This clone was seen a single time. The rearrangement joins TRBV4-1 to TRBJ2-1, with D maybe TRBD2 (5 bases). Trimming took off 6 bases at V and 8 bases at J, with 23 bases between the two ends. Germline V CDR1 and CDR2: MGHRA, YSYEKL. There are 16 residues in the CDR3. CDR3 sequence: CASSRAPGGSRDEQFF. CDR3 nucleotides: TGCGCCAGCAGTCGGGCCCCTGGTGGGAGTAGGGATGAGCAGTTCTTC.

As for this clone: Within the sample, other DNA sequences also encode this same CDR3. The chain combines TRBV5-1 with TRBJ2-2, with a weak D call TRBD1 (6 bases). CDR1 and CDR2 (germline): SGHRS, YFSETQ. The CDR3 spans 15 residues. V gave up 0 bases and J gave up 2 bases, with 8 bases separating them. In DNA form, the CDR3 reads TGCGCCAGCAGCTTGGGGACAGCTAACACCGGGGAGCTGTTTTTT. This translates into CASSLGTANTGELFF.

Comments on this clone: This CDR3 is also generated by other DNA sequences in the sample. This chain links TRBV18 with TRBJ1-5, with TRBD1 as a possible D gene (6 bases). The CDR3 length is 15 residues. The germline V and J ends were trimmed by 3 bases and 2 bases, with 11 bases remaining between them. In germline, CDR1 is KGHSH, CDR2 LQKENI. Written as DNA, the CDR3 is TGTGCCAGCTCACCGGGGGCTGGGGGCAATCAGCCCCAGCATTTT. Its translation is CASSPGAGGNQPQHF.

This chain connects TRBV4-1 to TRBJ2-5; no clear D gene. The CDR3 covers 15 residues. The V gene lost 6 bases and the J gene lost 1 base, with 15 bases spanning the gap. Germline CDR1 is MGHRA and CDR2 is YSYEKL. The CDR3 coding sequence is TGCGCCAGCAGTCAACTCGGATTGACCCAAGAGACCCAGTACTTC. This sequence encodes CASSQLGLTQETQYF.

The V gene is TRBV10-2, the J gene TRBJ2-7, with D possibly TRBD1 on 6 matching bases. The CDR3 loop spans 15 amino acids. Germline V CDR1 and CDR2: WSHSY, SAAADI. V was shortened by 7 bases and J by 0 bases, with 16 bases between the two germline ends. CDR3 protein: CASISRSGASYEQYF. In DNA, the CDR3 is TGCGCCAGCATCTCAAGGTCAGGGGCCTCCTACGAGCAGTACTTC.

The gene calls are TRBV4-1 and TRBJ2-3, with D possibly TRBD2 on 7 matching bases. CDR3 length: 16 residues. From germline, CDR1 is MGHRA and CDR2 YSYEKL. The V end lost 1 base, the J end lost 3 bases, and 14 bases lay between the germline ends. The CDR3: CASSQGMRGHTDTQYF. Written as DNA, the CDR3 is TGCGCCAGCAGCCAAGGTATGCGGGGGCATACAGATACGCAGTATTTT.

The V and J genes are TRBV7-9 and TRBJ1-6; TRBD1 matches at 7 bases. The CDR3 is made up of 14 amino acids. CDR1 and CDR2 from the germline V gene are SEHNR and FQNEAQ (reference sequence). After removal of 4 bases from V and 6 bases from J, the junction contained 3 bases not matched to a gene. The CDR3 reads CASSYGTANSPLHF. In DNA, the CDR3 is TGTGCCAGCAGCTACGGGACAGCTAATTCACCCCTCCACTTT.

This clone appeared a single time. The chain joins TRBV29-1 to TRBJ1-1, with a possible D match to TRBD1 (5 bases). V gave up 7 bases and J gave up 11 bases, with 20 bases separating them. The CDR3 loop spans 12 amino acids. Germline CDR1 is SQVTM and CDR2 is ANQGSEA. In DNA, the CDR3 is TGCAGCGGGTCACAGGCCGCAGAGCGTGCTTTCTTT. This encodes CSGSQAAERAFF.